The rows below give T cell receptor beta chains drawn from one sample of a study of PD-L1 blockade in urothelial cancer. Sequencing was performed with immunoSEQ multiplex PCR; in TCRdb, only in-frame clones are kept and a portion is missing. The repertoire has around 70,000 clones, 85% to 90% of them found once; the top ten carry 3.5% to 5.5%. The starting material was PBMCs, obtained around atezolizumab (anti-PD-L1) treatment. These receptor sequences come from an older man with urothelial cancer. Each CDR3 is given with its conserved first and last residue. D genes are given only for firm matches. The size entry is marked missing in some rows and otherwise reads once, few, many or a size class.

clone size	J gene	V gene	D gene	CDR3 DNA	CDR3 protein
-	TRBJ2-1	TRBV7-9	-	TGTGCCAGCAGCTTAGGGTGGGAGAAGCAGTTCTTC	CASSLGWEKQFF
-	TRBJ2-6	TRBV2	-	TGTGCCAGCAGTGACTCCCTCTCTGGGGCCAACGTCCTGACTTTC	CASSDSLSGANVLTF
-	TRBJ2-7	TRBV11-2	-	TGTGCCAGCAGCCTAGGGACTTTCATCTCCTACGAGCAGTACTTC	CASSLGTFISYEQYF
-	TRBJ2-2	TRBV4-2	-	TGTGCCAGCAGCCAAGTCGGGCGGGACTTGAACGGCGGGCTGTTTTTT	CASSQVGRDLNGGLFF
-	TRBJ2-3	TRBV2	TRBD2	TGTGCCAGCAGTGAGAAGGCTAGCGGATACACAGATACGCAGTATTTT	CASSEKASGYTDTQYF
-	TRBJ2-2	TRBV7-9	-	TGTGCCAGCAGCTTAGCTCGCGGAAACACCGGGGAGCTGTTTTTT	CASSLARGNTGELFF
-	TRBJ2-3	TRBV6-5	-	TGTGCCAGCAGGGCTTTCACAGATACGCAGTATTTT	CASRAFTDTQYF
-	TRBJ2-7	TRBV6-1	TRBD2	TGTGCCAGCAGTGAAACCCGACTAGCGGGAGTTTTTGACGAGCAGTACTTC	CASSETRLAGVFDEQYF
-	TRBJ1-1	TRBV10-2	-	TGCGCCAGCAGAAATCAGGCGAACACTGAAGCTTTCTTT	CASRNQANTEAFF
-	TRBJ1-1	TRBV30	-	TGTGCCTGGAGTGTTTACGAGTACACTGAAGCTTTCTTT	CAWSVYEYTEAFF
-	TRBJ1-1	TRBV18	-	TGTGCCAGCTCACCGTTGGATTCGGGGGCTGAAGCTTTCTTT	CASSPLDSGAEAFF
-	TRBJ2-7	TRBV25-1	TRBD1	TGTGCCAGCAGCCCCTCGAACAGGGGCACCTACGAGCAGTACTTC	CASSPSNRGTYEQYF
-	TRBJ2-5	TRBV18	TRBD1	TGTGCCAGCTCACCACCTCTTAGGACAGGGAGAGAGACCCAGTACTTC	CASSPPLRTGRETQYF
-	TRBJ2-5	TRBV5-1	TRBD1	TGCGCCAGCAGCCAGGCACAGGGGACGGAGACCCAGTACTTC	CASSQAQGTETQYF
-	TRBJ2-3	TRBV5-1	-	TGCGCCAGCAGCTTGGAGGGAGGTACAGATACGCAGTATTTT	CASSLEGGTDTQYF
once	TRBJ1-2	TRBV5-6	TRBD1	TGTGCCACCACGACAGGGGGCTACTATGGCTACACCTTC	CATTTGGYYGYTF
-	TRBJ2-3	TRBV30	-	TGTGCCTGGAGTGTATCGGCGGGGAGCCTCTCGCAGTATTTT	CAWSVSAGSLSQYF
-	TRBJ1-5	TRBV19	TRBD1	TGTGCCAGTAGTCCGGGACAGCTCAGAAATCAGCCCCAGCATTTT	CASSPGQLRNQPQHF
-	TRBJ1-3	TRBV30	TRBD1	TGTGCCTGGAGGGGACAGAGCTCTGGAAACACCATATATTTT	CAWRGQSSGNTIYF
-	TRBJ2-5	TRBV10-1	TRBD2	TGCGCCAGCCAAAGGTACCGGGAGGACCGAGGAAGGCAAGAGACCCAGTACTTC	CASQRYREDRGRQETQYF
-	TRBJ2-2	TRBV6-1	TRBD2	TGTGCCAGCAGTGATACCGGGACTAGCGATACCGGGGAGCTGTTTTTT	CASSDTGTSDTGELFF
once	TRBJ2-2	TRBV6-5	-	TGTGCCAGCAGTTACCCGGGTGGGGGGGAGCTGTTTTTT	CASSYPGGGELFF
-	TRBJ2-1	TRBV11-2	TRBD2	TGTGCCAGCAGCTTCCCAGCGGGGACTTACAATGAGCAGTTCTTC	CASSFPAGTYNEQFF
-	TRBJ1-2	TRBV19	-	TGTGCCAGTACCCCCACAGGGAACTATGGCTACACCTTC	CASTPTGNYGYTF
-	TRBJ1-5	TRBV6-1	-	TGTGCCAGCAGTGAGCAGGCACAGGGTCGCAATCAGCCCCAGCATTTT	CASSEQAQGRNQPQHF
-	TRBJ2-2	TRBV6-1	TRBD1	TGTGCCAGCAGTGGACCGGGACAGGGGTCCCGATTTCGAACCGGGGAGCTGTTTTTT	CASSGPGQGSRFRTGELFF
once	TRBJ1-4	TRBV6-1	-	TGTGCCAGCAGTGAATTGGTCGGGGGGAGAGTTGAAAAACTGTTTTTT	CASSELVGGRVEKLFF
-	TRBJ2-3	TRBV7-3	TRBD1	TGTGCCAGCAGCTCCACAGGGGGCGAGGCAGATACGCAGTATTTT	CASSSTGGEADTQYF
-	TRBJ2-2	TRBV2	-	TGTGCCAGCAGGGCATTCGACACCGGGGAGCTGTTTTTT	CASRAFDTGELFF
few	TRBJ2-4	TRBV14	TRBD2	TGTGCCAGCAGCCAGTCGACTAGCGGACTAGCCAAAAACATTCAGTACTTC	CASSQSTSGLAKNIQYF
-	TRBJ2-3	TRBV10-3	-	TGTGCCACCGTCGGGGGGCGGCTAGGCACAGATACGCAGTATTTT	CATVGGRLGTDTQYF
few	TRBJ2-2	TRBV14	TRBD2	TGTGCCAGCAGCCAAAGGTCTAGCGGGAGTGGCGGGGAGCTGTTTTTT	CASSQRSSGSGGELFF
-	TRBJ2-7	TRBV9	-	TGTGCCAGCAGCGTAGAAGGAGCGATAAACTACGAGCAGTACTTC	CASSVEGAINYEQYF
-	TRBJ2-1	TRBV7-6	-	TGTGCCAGCAGCTTGTACGGGAATGAGCAGTTCTTC	CASSLYGNEQFF
-	TRBJ2-7	TRBV4-1	-	TGCGCCAGCAGCCCGGCGGCGGTCATATACGAGCAGTACTTC	CASSPAAVIYEQYF
-	TRBJ2-1	TRBV5-1	TRBD2	TGCGCCAGCAGCTTGTTAGCGGGACCCAATGAGCAGTTCTTC	CASSLLAGPNEQFF
-	TRBJ2-7	TRBV20-1	-	TGCAGTGCTAGTTCCGCCTACGAGCAGTACTTC	CSASSAYEQYF
-	TRBJ2-2	TRBV29-1	TRBD1	TGCAGCGTTACAGGGGGCAGCGGGGAGCTGTTTTTT	CSVTGGSGELFF
-	TRBJ1-2	TRBV6-5	-	TGTGCCAGCAGTTACGCGCAGGGCTATGGCTACACCTTC	CASSYAQGYGYTF
-	TRBJ2-1	TRBV5-1	TRBD2	TGCGCCAGCGCGGGCCCGGGGGGAGAGCAGTTCTTC	CASAGPGGEQFF